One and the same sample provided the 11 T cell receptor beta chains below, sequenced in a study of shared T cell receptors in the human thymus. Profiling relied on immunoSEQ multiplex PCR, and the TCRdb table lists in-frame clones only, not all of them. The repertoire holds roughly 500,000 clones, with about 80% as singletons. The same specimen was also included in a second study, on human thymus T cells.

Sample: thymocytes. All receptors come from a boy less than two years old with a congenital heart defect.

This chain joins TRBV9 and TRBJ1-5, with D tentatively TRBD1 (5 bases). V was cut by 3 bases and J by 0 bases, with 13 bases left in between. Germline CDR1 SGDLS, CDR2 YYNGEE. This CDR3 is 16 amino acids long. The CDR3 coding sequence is TGTGCCAGCAGCGCGGGCCGGGGGGATAGCAATCAGCCCCAGCATTTT. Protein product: CASSAGRGDSNQPQHF.

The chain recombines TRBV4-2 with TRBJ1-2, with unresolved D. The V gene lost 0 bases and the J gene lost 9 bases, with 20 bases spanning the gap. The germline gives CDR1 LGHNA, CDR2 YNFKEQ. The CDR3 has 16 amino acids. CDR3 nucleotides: TGTGCCAGCAGCCAAGATCATTGGCAGGTTAGGATCAGCTACACCTTC. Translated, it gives CASSQDHWQVRISYTF.

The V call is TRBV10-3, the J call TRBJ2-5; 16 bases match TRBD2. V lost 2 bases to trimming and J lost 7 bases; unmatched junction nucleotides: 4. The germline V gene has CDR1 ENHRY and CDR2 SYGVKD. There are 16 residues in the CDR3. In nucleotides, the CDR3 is TGTGCCATCAGTGAGGGGACTAGCGGGAGGGCTGGGACCCAGTACTTC. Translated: CAISEGTSGRAGTQYF.

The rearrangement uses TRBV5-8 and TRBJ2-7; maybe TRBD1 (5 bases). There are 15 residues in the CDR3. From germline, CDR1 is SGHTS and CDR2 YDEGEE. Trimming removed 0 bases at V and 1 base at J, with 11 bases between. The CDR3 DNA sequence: TGTGCCAGCAGCTTGGTGGGCAGGGATTCCTACGAGCAGTACTTC. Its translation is CASSLVGRDSYEQYF.

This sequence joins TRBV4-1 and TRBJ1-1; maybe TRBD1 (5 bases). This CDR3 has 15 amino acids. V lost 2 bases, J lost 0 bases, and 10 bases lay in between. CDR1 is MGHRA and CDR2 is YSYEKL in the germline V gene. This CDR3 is CASSQPTGLNTEAFF. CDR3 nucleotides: TGCGCCAGCAGCCAACCCACAGGACTGAACACTGAAGCTTTCTTT.

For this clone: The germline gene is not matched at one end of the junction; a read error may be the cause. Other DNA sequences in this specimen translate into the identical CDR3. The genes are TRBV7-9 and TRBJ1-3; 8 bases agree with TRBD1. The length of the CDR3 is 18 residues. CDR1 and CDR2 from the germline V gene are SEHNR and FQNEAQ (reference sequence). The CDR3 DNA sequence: TGTGCCAGCAGCTTTCCCAACCCAACAGGGGGATCTGGAAATACCATATATTTT. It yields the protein CASSFPNPTGGSGNTIYF. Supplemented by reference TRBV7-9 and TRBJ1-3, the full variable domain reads DTGVSQNPRHKITKRGQNVTFRCDPISEHNRLYWYRQTLGQGPEFLTYFQNEAQLEKSRLLSDRFSAERPKGSFSTLEIQRTEQGDSAMYLCASSFPNPTGGSGNTIYFGEGSWLTVV.

The CDR3 sequence is CASSIPNDSIEDNEQFF. In DNA, the CDR3 is TGTGCCAGCAGCATTCCGAACGACAGCATTGAAGACAATGAGCAGTTCTTC. V gene TRBV5-6 combines with J gene TRBJ2-1, with D perhaps TRBD1 (5 bases). CDR3 length: 17 amino acids. Trimming removed 4 bases at V and 5 bases at J, with 22 bases between. The germline CDR1 and CDR2 sequences are SGHDT and YYEEEE. Looking up the rest from reference TRBV5-6 and TRBJ2-1 gives the full variable domain: DAGVTQSPTHLIKTRGQQVTLRCSPKSGHDTVSWYQQALGQGPQFIFQYYEEEERQRGNFPDRFSGHQFPNYSSELNVNALLLGDSALYLCASSIPNDSIEDNEQFFGPGTRLTVL.

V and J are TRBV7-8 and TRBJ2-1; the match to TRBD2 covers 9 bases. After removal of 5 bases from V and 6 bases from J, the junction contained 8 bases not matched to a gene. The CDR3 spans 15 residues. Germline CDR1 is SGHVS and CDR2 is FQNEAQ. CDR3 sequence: CASSVGVAGANEQFF. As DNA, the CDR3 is TGTGCCAGCAGCGTTGGGGTAGCGGGAGCCAATGAGCAGTTCTTC.

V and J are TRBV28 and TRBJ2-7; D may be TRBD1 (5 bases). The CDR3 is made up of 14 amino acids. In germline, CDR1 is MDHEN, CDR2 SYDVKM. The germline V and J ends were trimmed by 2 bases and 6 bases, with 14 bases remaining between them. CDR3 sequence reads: CASSLPQGSSEQYF. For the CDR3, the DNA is TGTGCCAGCAGTTTACCCCAGGGTTCGAGCGAGCAGTACTTC.

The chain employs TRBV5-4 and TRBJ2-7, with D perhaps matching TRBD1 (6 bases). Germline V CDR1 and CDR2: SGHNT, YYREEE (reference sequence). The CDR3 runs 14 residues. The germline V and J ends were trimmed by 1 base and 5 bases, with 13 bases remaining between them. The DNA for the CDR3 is TGTGCCAGCAGCTTGAGGGCAGGGGAACACGAGCAGTACTTC. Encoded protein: CASSLRAGEHEQYF.

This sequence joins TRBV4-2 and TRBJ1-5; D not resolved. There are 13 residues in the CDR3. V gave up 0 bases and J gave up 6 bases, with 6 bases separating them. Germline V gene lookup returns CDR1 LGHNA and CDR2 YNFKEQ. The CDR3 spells CASSQDGSQPQHF. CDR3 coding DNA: TGTGCCAGCAGCCAAGACGGTTCTCAGCCCCAGCATTTT.